The 12 T cell receptor beta chains reported below all come from one sample, sequenced in a study of cytomegalovirus exposure and HLA in healthy donors. Researchers ran the PCR with 60 Vbeta and 13 Jbeta primers. Assay: immunoSEQ multiplex PCR; the TCRdb copy retains only in-frame clones and omits some. This sample yields 150,000 to 200,000 clones, of which more than 60% are seen a single time; 2.5% to 3.5% belongs to the top ten. Sample: PBMCs. These receptors were taken from a woman in her 50s in good health and CMV-seropositive.

This chain links TRBV28 with TRBJ1-5; D is perhaps TRBD1 (6 bases). The V gene lost 7 bases and the J gene lost 0 bases, with 19 bases spanning the gap. In germline, CDR1 is MDHEN, CDR2 SYDVKM. The CDR3 is 17 amino acids. Written as DNA, the CDR3 is TGTGCCAGCACTATTGACAGGTGGGGAAATAGCAATCAGCCCCAGCATTTT. Protein: CASTIDRWGNSNQPQHF.

This clone has more than one count but fewer than ten. The V gene is TRBV5-1, the J gene TRBJ2-1, with 12 nucleotides matching TRBD1. The CDR3 consists of 16 residues. In germline, CDR1 is SGHRS, CDR2 YFSETQ. J was trimmed by 2 bases and V by 2 bases; bases with no gene match: 2. The CDR3 DNA reads TGCGCCAGCAGCTTAGGGACAGGGGGCGCCTACAATGAGCAGTTCTTC. This codes for CASSLGTGGAYNEQFF.

The chain uses TRBV5-1 and TRBJ2-1; D unresolved. The CDR3 runs to 14 residues. Germline CDR1 and CDR2: SGHRS and YFSETQ. V was cut by 0 bases and J by 8 bases, with 12 bases left in between. This CDR3 reads CASSLELVYHEQFF. The DNA for the CDR3 is TGCGCCAGCAGCTTGGAGCTCGTTTACCATGAGCAGTTCTTC.

The V and J genes are TRBV6-5 and TRBJ2-7; 7 nucleotides agree with TRBD1. Per germline, CDR1 MNHEY and CDR2 SVGAGI. V lost 7 bases to trimming and J lost 1 base; unmatched junction nucleotides: 10. CDR3 size: 15 residues. The CDR3 DNA is TGTGCCAGCAAAACCGGACAGGCGATTTCCTACGAGCAGTACTTC. Translation: CASKTGQAISYEQYF.

As DNA, the CDR3 is TGTGCCAGCAGCGCAGCCTACAATGAGCAGTTCTTC. Amino acids: CASSAAYNEQFF. The rearrangement links TRBV5-5 to TRBJ2-1; D remains unclear. Germline V gene sequence: CDR1 SGHKS, CDR2 YYEKEE (reference sequence). The CDR3 extends over 12 amino acids. The V gene lost 4 bases and the J gene lost 2 bases, with 4 bases spanning the gap.

The rearrangement uses TRBV5-1 and TRBJ2-7; 7 bases match TRBD1. The CDR3 length is 14 residues. Per the germline V gene, CDR1 is SGHRS and CDR2 is YFSETQ. The junction had 12 bases not matched to a gene; V was cut back by 6 bases and J by 6 bases. CDR3 DNA: TGCGCCAGCACTAGAAACCGGGACAGCGGCGAGCAGTACTTC. This codes for CASTRNRDSGEQYF.

This rearrangement joins TRBV6-4 to TRBJ1-1; TRBD1 might be the D (6 bases). The CDR3 is 14 amino acids. Germline V gene data show CDR1 as MRHNA and CDR2 as SNTAGT. The V end lost 5 bases, the J end lost 6 bases, and 16 bases lay between the germline ends. The CDR3 bases are TGTGCCAGCAGTTACCACAGGGTGGGGGCTGAAGCTTTCTTT. Its protein product is CASSYHRVGAEAFF.

The rearrangement joins TRBV6-1 to TRBJ1-1; 11 nucleotides line up with TRBD1. Unmatched junction bases numbered 6, after V lost 6 bases and J lost 3 bases. Germline V lookup: CDR1 MNHNS, CDR2 SASEGT. CDR3 size: 15 residues. The CDR3 protein is CASRGQGGSYTEAFF. Written as DNA, the CDR3 is TGTGCCAGCAGGGGACAGGGGGGATCGTACACTGAAGCTTTCTTT.

This chain links TRBV15 with TRBJ2-2; 11 bases match TRBD2. The V segment lost 8 bases and the J segment 0 bases; nucleotides outside the gene matches: 11. This CDR3 is 18 amino acids long. The V gene's germline CDR1 is LNHNV and CDR2 YYDKDF (reference sequence). The CDR3 spells CATSRQLAGAANTGELFF. CDR3 coding DNA: TGTGCCACCTCCCGGCAACTAGCGGGGGCGGCGAACACCGGGGAGCTGTTTTTT.

This clone was counted only a few times. The gene calls are TRBV11-2 and TRBJ2-3; weak D call: TRBD1 (6 bases). Trimming took off 0 bases at V and 3 bases at J, with 10 bases between the two ends. Germline values: CDR1 SGHAT, CDR2 FQNNGV. The CDR3 contains 15 residues. The CDR3 spells CASSLDRGMTDTQYF. CDR3 coding DNA: TGTGCCAGCAGCTTAGACAGGGGAATGACAGATACGCAGTATTTT.

The chain uses TRBV5-6 and TRBJ2-1, with a tentative D call TRBD2 (5 bases). The germline V gene encodes CDR1 SGHDT and CDR2 YYEEEE. The CDR3 contains 16 residues. Between the trimmed V and J ends, which lost 2 bases and 10 bases, there was a span of 22 bases. The CDR3 coding sequence is TGTGCCAGCAGCTTTCTAACGGGCGGGCAAGAAGTGGAGCAGTTCTTC. This sequence encodes CASSFLTGGQEVEQFF. The full variable domain, in which reference TRBV5-6 and TRBJ2-1 provide the parts outside the CDR3, is DAGVTQSPTHLIKTRGQQVTLRCSPKSGHDTVSWYQQALGQGPQFIFQYYEEEERQRGNFPDRFSGHQFPNYSSELNVNALLLGDSALYLCASSFLTGGQEVEQFFGPGTRLTVL.

V is TRBV5-6 and J is TRBJ1-5; 8 positions agree with TRBD1. Per germline, CDR1 SGHDT and CDR2 YYEEEE. This CDR3 is 17 amino acids long. The V gene end was trimmed by 3 bases and the J gene end by 3 bases; junction bases not matched to a gene: 11. CDR3 region: CASSSPYPGQDNQPQHF. The CDR3 DNA sequence: TGTGCCAGCAGCTCCCCGTACCCGGGACAGGACAATCAGCCCCAGCATTTT.